Following are 7 T cell receptor beta chains from one sample sequenced in a study of control samples from healthy donors and cancer patients (TCRdb year 2020). The receptor library was made with the immunoSEQ multiplex PCR assay. Sourced from immuneACCESS, this table was stored by TCRdb with only in-frame sequences that have V and J called. A share of the clones is absent; for the studies checked, an unresolved V gene accounts for under half, and the remainder has no known explanation. This sample comprises about 140,000 clones, 70% to 90% of them detected only once. The ten largest clones add up to roughly 10% of the sample. The specimen was blood. The receptors come from a woman in her 30s in good health.

J is TRBJ2-7 and V is TRBV21-1; TRBD1, as called in the table, went unchecked against the DNA. TRBV21-1 is described as a pseudogene. This CDR3 contains 16 residues. The CDR3 sequence is CASSKVRGPLEYEQYF. The CDR3 DNA sequence: TGTGCCAGCAGCAAAGTAAGGGGCCCTTTAGAGTACGAGCAGTACTTC.

The chain couples TRBV5-5 to TRBJ2-2, with TRBD2 identical over 12 bases. V dropped 4 bases and J dropped 4; count of bases not matched to a gene: 5. The CDR3 length is 16 residues. CDR1 and CDR2 (germline): SGHKS, YYEKEE (reference sequence). The CDR3 region is CASSRLAGAGTGELFF. In DNA, the CDR3 is TGTGCCAGCAGCCGACTAGCGGGAGCGGGCACCGGGGAGCTGTTTTTT.

This chain links TRBV5-1 with TRBJ1-4; 9 bases line up with TRBD1. The V gene's germline CDR1 is SGHRS and CDR2 YFSETQ. V shed 2 bases, J shed 3 bases, and the junction held 5 bases outside the gene matches. The CDR3 covers 16 residues. The DNA of the CDR3 is TGCGCCAGCAGCTTTACAGGGGGCCTCTCTAATGAAAAACTGTTTTTT. This gives the protein CASSFTGGLSNEKLFF.

The chain couples TRBV9 to TRBJ2-7; D is possibly TRBD2 (6 bases). The CDR3 is 15 amino acids. Germline assignment: CDR1 SGDLS and CDR2 YYNGEE. The ends were cut back, 4 bases at V and 0 bases at J, with 14 bases in the middle. The CDR3 sequence is CASSPASDPSYEQYF. CDR3 DNA sequence: TGTGCCAGCAGCCCCGCTAGCGACCCCTCCTACGAGCAGTACTTC.

J is TRBJ2-1 and V is TRBV5-8, with D uncertain. The CDR3 length is 15 residues. Germline lookup yields CDR1 SGHTS and CDR2 YDEGEE. Trimming pared 4 bases from V and 0 bases from J, leaving 11 bases between. CDR3 DNA: TGTGCCAGCAGCCCCGACTCCGGCTCCTACAATGAGCAGTTCTTC. Translation gives CASSPDSGSYNEQFF.

V is TRBV3-1 (or the pseudogene TRBV3-2) and J is TRBJ1-2; D unclear. Germline CDR1 and CDR2: LGHDT and YNNKEL (reference sequence). This CDR3 contains 14 residues. The V and J ends lost 0 bases and 8 bases respectively, with 13 bases between them. This CDR3 is CASSQDGGLWGYTF. CDR3 sequence (DNA): TGTGCCAGCAGCCAAGATGGTGGGCTCTGGGGCTACACCTTC.

The V call is TRBV30, the J call TRBJ2-5; no clear D gene. The V gene lost 0 bases and the J gene lost 5 bases, with 7 bases spanning the gap. The CDR3 has 12 residues. CDR1 and CDR2 (germline): GTSNPN, SVGIG (reference sequence). CDR3 nucleotides: TGTGCCTGGAGTGTATTGGGGGAGACCCAGTACTTC. This sequence encodes CAWSVLGETQYF.